The 18 T cell receptor beta chains given below trace back to one sample, sequenced in a study of T-cell memory formation after mild COVID-19. From the 5' RACE reads, TCRdb called clonotypes with MiXCR, one entry per CDR3 protein. The sample shows around 200,000 distinct CDR3 sequences, around 26% of them seen only once. Sequenced sample: PBMCs or a T cell subset sorted from them (not recorded which). Receptors were obtained from an adult woman who had mild COVID-19 (a few samples of this study predate the infection). Cell type and time point are not known.

The V gene is TRBV12-3 or TRBV12-4, the J gene TRBJ2-5; the match to TRBD1 covers 10 bases. Trimming took 5 bases from V and 1 from J; bases not matched to a gene: 7. CDR3 size: 16 residues. The CDR3 DNA sequence: TGTGCCAGCAGTCCGAGGGACAGGGGACCCCAAGAGACCCAGTACTTC. Amino acid sequence: CASSPRDRGPQETQYF.

V usage is TRBV20-1 and J usage is TRBJ2-3; TRBD2 matches 14 bases. CDR3 length equals 16 residues. Germline assignment: CDR1 DFQATT and CDR2 SNEGSKA (reference sequence). V lost 0 bases, J lost 6 bases, and 5 bases stayed unmatched. The CDR3 DNA reads as TGCAGTGCTAGAGATCAGACTAGCGGGAGGGCTGATACGCAGTATTTT. Translating it yields CSARDQTSGRADTQYF.

This clonotype was recorded a few times. The J gene is TRBJ2-7, the V gene TRBV9; D is possibly TRBD2 (6 bases). This CDR3 has 16 residues. CDR1 and CDR2 from the germline V gene are SGDLS and YYNGEE. V was pared by 0 bases and J by 0 bases, with 13 bases between. CDR3 sequence reads: CASSVGEGGFSYEQYF. The CDR3 nucleotides are TGTGCCAGCAGCGTAGGTGAGGGAGGCTTCTCCTACGAGCAGTACTTC.

The chain joins TRBV7-8 to TRBJ1-1; D is uncertain. V lost 0 bases to trimming and J lost 5 bases, with 10 bases between them. The CDR3 has 14 amino acids. CDR1 SGHVS and CDR2 FQNEAQ come from the germline V gene. CDR3 nucleotides: TGTGCCAGCAGCTTAGCCCCCACTGCGACTGAAGCTTTCTTT. This encodes CASSLAPTATEAFF.

The rearrangement joins TRBV5-5 to TRBJ2-1; D is unresolved. CDR1 is SGHKS, CDR2 YYEKEE, per germline (reference sequence). Trimming took off 6 bases at V and 6 bases at J, with 13 bases between the two ends. CDR3 size: 13 residues. CDR3 nucleotides: TGTGCCAGCACCTGGGTGCAGGCCAATGAGCAGTTCTTC. This translates into CASTWVQANEQFF.

This clonotype was detected only a few times. The gene calls are TRBV12-3 or TRBV12-4 and TRBJ1-2; D may be TRBD1 (5 bases). Trimming took 6 bases from V and 8 from J, leaving 13 bases between them. The CDR3 is 12 residues long. The CDR3 sequence: CASRSTGEGYTF. CDR3 DNA: TGTGCCAGCAGATCTACAGGTGAAGGCTACACCTTC.

This clonotype was counted a single time. The gene calls are TRBV20-1 and TRBJ2-7; no clear D gene. V lost 2 bases and J 5 bases, leaving 4 bases between the germline ends. This CDR3 has 10 residues. Germline V lookup: CDR1 DFQATT, CDR2 SNEGSKA (reference sequence). CDR3 sequence: CSARSDEQYF. The CDR3, as DNA: TGCAGTGCTAGATCTGACGAGCAGTACTTC.

The CDR3 sequence is CASSFWAGTSPSPDTQYF. The CDR3 DNA reads TGTGCCAGCAGTTTTTGGGCAGGGACGAGCCCTTCGCCAGATACGCAGTATTTT. V is TRBV28 and J is TRBJ2-3; D possibly matches TRBD1 or TRBD2 (5 bases each). In germline, CDR1 is MDHEN, CDR2 SYDVKM. The CDR3 is 18 residues long. V was cut by 3 bases and J by 4 bases, with 23 bases left in between.

This clonotype is categorized as medium-sized. The chain links TRBV7-3 to TRBJ1-5; D unclear. In germline, CDR1 is SGHTA, CDR2 FQGTGA. The CDR3 spans 15 residues. V was cut by 5 bases and J by 2 bases, with 13 bases left in between. The CDR3 DNA follows: TGTGCCAGCAGCGAATCCGACGGTTGCAATCAGCCCCAGCATTTT. Translation gives CASSESDGCNQPQHF.

The chain couples TRBV4-1 to TRBJ1-1; D perhaps matches TRBD1 (6 bases). This CDR3 region has 16 residues. Germline-derived CDR1 and CDR2 are MGHRA and YSYEKL. Between the trimmed V and J ends, which lost 3 bases and 1 base, there was a span of 15 bases. The CDR3: CASSQMGGARNTEAFF. CDR3 DNA sequence: TGCGCCAGCAGCCAGATGGGGGGGGCGAGGAACACTGAAGCTTTCTTT.

This chain uses TRBV12-3 or TRBV12-4 with TRBJ1-1, with D possibly being TRBD1 (6 bases). The V end was cut by 6 bases, the J end by 3 bases, with 8 bases between. The CDR3 totals 12 residues. The chain's CDR3 is CASRRGDTEAFF. The CDR3 DNA is TGTGCCAGCAGGAGGGGGGACACTGAAGCTTTCTTT.

There are a few counts of this clonotype. This rearrangement joins TRBV7-2 to TRBJ2-5; D gene uncertain. The germline V gene has CDR1 SGHTA and CDR2 FQGNSA. The CDR3 runs to 12 residues. V dropped 5 bases and J dropped 5 bases, with 9 bases sitting between them. The CDR3 region is CASSHARETQYF. CDR3 DNA: TGTGCCAGCAGCCATGCAAGGGAGACCCAGTACTTC. Filled out from reference TRBV7-2 and TRBJ2-5, the complete variable domain reads GAGVSQSPSNKVTEKGKDVELRCDPISGHTALYWYRQSLGQGLEFLIYFQGNSAPDKSGLPSDRFSAERTGGSVSTLTIQRTQQEDSAVYLCASSHARETQYFGPGTRLLVL.

The chain has TRBV12-3 or TRBV12-4 and TRBJ2-5, with 7 bases identical to TRBD1. V lost 6 bases, J lost 2 bases, and 6 bases stayed unmatched. The CDR3 is 14 amino acids. The CDR3 region has the DNA TGTGCCAGCAGCCTCGGACAGGTACAAGAGACCCAGTACTTC. This translates into CASSLGQVQETQYF.

This sequence joins TRBV3-1 and TRBJ2-3; a possible D gene is TRBD2 (5 bases). This CDR3 has 15 amino acids. Germline CDR1 LGHDT, CDR2 YNNKEL (reference sequence). V lost 2 bases and J 0 bases, leaving 9 bases between the germline ends. The CDR3 coding sequence is TGTGCCAGCAGCCAAACCGCTAGCAGCACAGATACGCAGTATTTT. Translation: CASSQTASSTDTQYF.

J is TRBJ2-5 and V is TRBV29-1; D gene uncertain. The CDR3 spans 14 residues. Trimming pared 0 bases from V and 2 bases from J, leaving 10 bases between. Germline-derived CDR1 and CDR2 are SQVTM and ANQGSEA. CDR3 protein: CSVEDDMGQETQYF. CDR3 sequence (DNA): TGCAGCGTTGAAGATGACATGGGGCAAGAGACCCAGTACTTC.

CDR3 bases: TGTGCCAGCAGCTTAGCCGGGACCTACAATGAGCAGTTCTTC. This sequence encodes CASSLAGTYNEQFF. This rearrangement joins TRBV7-9 to TRBJ2-1, with D perhaps TRBD2 (5 bases). Between the trimmed V and J ends, which lost 0 bases and 2 bases, there was a span of 5 bases. The CDR3 has 14 amino acids. From germline, CDR1 is SEHNR and CDR2 FQNEAQ (reference sequence).

The table lists this clonotype with a few counts. The V and J genes are TRBV7-3 and TRBJ2-3, with D maybe TRBD1 (5 bases). V lost 6 bases, J lost 2 bases, and 15 bases lay in between. Germline-derived CDR1 and CDR2 are SGHTA and FQGTGA. This CDR3 comprises 15 residues. For the CDR3, the DNA is TGTGCCAGCAGTATGGTGGCAGGGCTCACAGATACGCAGTATTTT. It translates to CASSMVAGLTDTQYF. The variable domain in full, with the rest retrieved from reference TRBV7-3 and TRBJ2-3, is GAGVSQTPSNKVTEKGKYVELRCDPISGHTALYWYRQSLGQGPEFLIYFQGTGAADDSGLPNDRFFAVRPEGSVSTLKIQRTERGDSAVYLCASSMVAGLTDTQYFGPGTRLTVL.

This clonotype was recorded a few times. The chain couples TRBV5-1 to TRBJ2-3; the D gene is possibly TRBD1 (6 bases). Trimming took 5 bases from V and 2 from J, leaving 12 bases between them. The CDR3 contains 14 residues. Germline CDR1 reads SGHRS; CDR2 reads YFSETQ. The CDR3 loop reads CASRSQGPTDTQYF. In DNA form, the CDR3 reads TGCGCCAGCAGATCACAGGGACCCACAGATACGCAGTATTTT.